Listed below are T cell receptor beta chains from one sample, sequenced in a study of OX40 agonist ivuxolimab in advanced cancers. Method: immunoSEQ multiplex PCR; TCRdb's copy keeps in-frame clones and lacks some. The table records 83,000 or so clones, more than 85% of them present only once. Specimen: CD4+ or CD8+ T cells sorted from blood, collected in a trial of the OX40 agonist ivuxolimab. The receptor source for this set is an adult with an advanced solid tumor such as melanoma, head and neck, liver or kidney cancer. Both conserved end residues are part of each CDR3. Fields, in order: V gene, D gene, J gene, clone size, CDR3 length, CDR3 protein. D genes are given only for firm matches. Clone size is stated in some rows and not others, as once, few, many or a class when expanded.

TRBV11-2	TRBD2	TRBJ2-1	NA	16	CASSLMSGTNYNEQFF
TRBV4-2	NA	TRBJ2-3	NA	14	CASSPEGGTDTQYF
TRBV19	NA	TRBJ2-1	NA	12	CASSMRGEEQFF
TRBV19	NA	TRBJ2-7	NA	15	CASSHMGTQAYEQYF
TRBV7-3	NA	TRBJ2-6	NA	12	CASSARGNVLTF
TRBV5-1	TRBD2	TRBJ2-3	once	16	CASTSGGQGSTDTQYF
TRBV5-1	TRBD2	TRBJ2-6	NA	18	CASKTSGSSNSGANVLTF
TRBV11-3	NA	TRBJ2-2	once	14	CASSTQGGTGELFF
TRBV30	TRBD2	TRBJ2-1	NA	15	CAWSLSGSSYNEQFF
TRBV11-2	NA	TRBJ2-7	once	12	CASSPTGLKQYF
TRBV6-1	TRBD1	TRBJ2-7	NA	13	CASSWTGVYEQYF
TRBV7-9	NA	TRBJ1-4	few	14	CASSSAGGGEKLFF
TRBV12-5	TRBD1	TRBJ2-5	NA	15	CASGLGNRQGGTQYF
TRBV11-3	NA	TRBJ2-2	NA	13	CASSSLWGGELFF
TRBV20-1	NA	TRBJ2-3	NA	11	CSARTADTQYF
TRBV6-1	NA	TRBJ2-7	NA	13	CASSRTANYEQYF
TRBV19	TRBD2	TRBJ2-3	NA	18	CASSTRTSGRVLTDTQYF
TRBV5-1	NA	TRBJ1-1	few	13	CASSLARNTEAFF
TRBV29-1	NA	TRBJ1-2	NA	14	CSVVSGGTGYGYTF
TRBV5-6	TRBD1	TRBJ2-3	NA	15	CASSLLGQGSDTQYF
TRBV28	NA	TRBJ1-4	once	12	CASRKTGEKLFF
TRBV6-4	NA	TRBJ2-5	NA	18	CASSRGRPRGAAGETQYF
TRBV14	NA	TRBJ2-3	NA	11	CASSHTDTQYF
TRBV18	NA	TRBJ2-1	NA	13	CASSPRSGNEQFF
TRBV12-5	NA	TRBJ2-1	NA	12	CASLRYYNEQFF
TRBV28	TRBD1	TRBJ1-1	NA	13	CASSPRQGTEAFF
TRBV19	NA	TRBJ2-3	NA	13	CATADRRGDTQYF
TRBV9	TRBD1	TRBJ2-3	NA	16	CASSVGQGAGTDTQYF
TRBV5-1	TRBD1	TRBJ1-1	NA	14	CASSLGTGNTEAFF
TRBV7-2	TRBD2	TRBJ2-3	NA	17	CASSPGGGRGGTDTQYF
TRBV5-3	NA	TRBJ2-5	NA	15	CARSPQDVFQETQYF
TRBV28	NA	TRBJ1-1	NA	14	CASSWTEWNTEAFF
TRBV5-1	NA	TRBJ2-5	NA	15	CASSLIGNRQETQYF
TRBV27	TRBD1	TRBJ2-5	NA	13	CASRGDRFGTQYF
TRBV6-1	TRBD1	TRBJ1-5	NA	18	CASSDGRWGTVLNQPQHF
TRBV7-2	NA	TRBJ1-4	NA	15	CASSRTSATNEKLFF
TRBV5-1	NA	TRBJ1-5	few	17	CASSLAPGTWDNQPQHF
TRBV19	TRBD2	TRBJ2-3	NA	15	CASTIFAGGIDTQYF
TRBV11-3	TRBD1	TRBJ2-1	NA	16	CASSTLTGTADREQFF
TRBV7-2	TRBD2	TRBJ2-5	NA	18	CASSEPGLAGGGGETQYF
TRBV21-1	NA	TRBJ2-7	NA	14	CASSPGVRIYEQYF
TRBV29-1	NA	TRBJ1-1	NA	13	CSVNRGGNTEAFF
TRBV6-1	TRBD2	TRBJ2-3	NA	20	CASSEERGPTSGTSTDTQYF
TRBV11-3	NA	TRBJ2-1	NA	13	CASSLRSYNEQFF
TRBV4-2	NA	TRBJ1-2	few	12	CASSQELYGYTF
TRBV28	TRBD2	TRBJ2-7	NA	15	CASSLGGRRTYEQYF
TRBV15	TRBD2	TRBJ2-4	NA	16	CATSRVLRTSGGIQYF
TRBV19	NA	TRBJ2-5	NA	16	CASSNPGLGIQETQYF
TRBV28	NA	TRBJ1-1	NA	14	CASSLWGRNTEAFF
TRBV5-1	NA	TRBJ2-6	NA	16	CASSLDPNSGANVLTF
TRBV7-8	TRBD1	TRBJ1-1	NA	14	CASSLTGVNTEAFF
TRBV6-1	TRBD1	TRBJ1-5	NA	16	CASSEHGGQGSQPQHF
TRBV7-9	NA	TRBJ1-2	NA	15	CASSLDLLLVYGYTF
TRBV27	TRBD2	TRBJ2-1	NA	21	CATKGMGVGREGLPGFHEQFF
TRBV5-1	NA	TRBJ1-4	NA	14	CASSLGEINEKLFF
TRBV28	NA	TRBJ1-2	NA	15	CASSTPSTGHYGYTF
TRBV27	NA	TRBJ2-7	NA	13	CASSLLGTYEQYF